These 13 T cell receptor beta chains were sequenced from one sample in a study of blood T cell repertoires in COVID-19. The data were produced by immunoSEQ multiplex PCR, yet TCRdb's version contains in-frame clones alone and is incomplete. The sample shows 75,000 to 100,000 clones, over 70% of them seen only once. Sequencing was performed on peripheral blood. These receptors were obtained from a man aged 55 to 69 with acute or convalescent COVID-19.

The sample holds a few counts of this clone. The chain is built from TRBV4-1 and TRBJ1-3; 9 bases are a match to TRBD1. The CDR3 length is 16 residues. V shed 8 bases, J shed 3 bases, and the junction held 11 bases outside the gene matches. CDR1 MGHRA and CDR2 YSYEKL come from the germline V gene. Here the CDR3 reads CASGAPQGAYGNTIYF. The CDR3, as DNA: TGCGCCAGCGGGGCCCCACAGGGGGCGTATGGAAACACCATATATTTT.

V and J are TRBV6-2 or TRBV6-3 and TRBJ2-7; D perhaps matches TRBD2 (6 bases). Trimming shortened V by 4 bases and J by 3 bases, and 13 bases separated the two germline ends. The CDR3 runs 14 residues. Per the germline V gene, CDR1 is MNHEY and CDR2 is SVGEGT. The CDR3: CASSFGGMNYEQYF. CDR3 nucleotides: TGTGCCAGCAGTTTCGGCGGGATGAACTACGAGCAGTACTTC.

A single count supports this clone. The CDR3 does not end in the conserved phenylalanine or tryptophan, so this is likely a read error. It is unclear where the CDR3 begins or ends on the DNA, so no DNA is shown, and the CDR3 is as TCRdb lists it. The V call is TRBV6-7, the J call TRBJ2-7; TRBD2 is the table's D call, not checked against the DNA. TRBV6-7 is an ORF for which the function is uncertain. From its first to its last residue, the CDR3 has 12 amino acids. CDR3 region: CASSYSSPSAAS.

This clone was counted a single time. The J gene is TRBJ2-5, the V gene TRBV3-1 (or the pseudogene TRBV3-2), with D possibly being TRBD1 (6 bases). Per germline, CDR1 LGHDT and CDR2 YNNKEL (reference sequence). V dropped 9 bases and J dropped 1 base, with 15 bases sitting between them. The CDR3 is 14 residues long. The CDR3 DNA reads TGTGCCAGTTCAAATTACAGGGCCCAAGAGACCCAGTACTTC. Translating it yields CASSNYRAQETQYF.

This clone was counted a single time. The chain links TRBV7-2 to TRBJ2-7; D perhaps matches TRBD1 (7 bases). This CDR3 comprises 14 residues. V was pared by 1 base and J by 3 bases, with 10 bases between. Germline CDR1 reads SGHTA; CDR2 reads FQGNSA. CDR3 region: CASSLGGTDYEQYF. Here the CDR3 DNA reads TGTGCCAGCAGCTTAGGCGGGACAGACTACGAGCAGTACTTC.

This clone was observed once. The chain uses TRBV14 and TRBJ1-6; 8 bases fit TRBD1. CDR1 is SGHDN, CDR2 FVKESK, per germline. This CDR3 is 14 amino acids long. Germline trimming cut 3 bases from V and 7 bases from J; bases unmatched to any gene: 2. The CDR3 DNA reads TGTGCCAGCAGCCATCGGACAGGGAATTCACCCCTCCACTTT. Protein: CASSHRTGNSPLHF.

This chain links TRBV27 with TRBJ1-5; no firm D call. V was shortened by 5 bases and J by 4 bases, with 6 bases between the two germline ends. Germline V CDR1 and CDR2: MNHEY, SMNVEV (reference sequence). The CDR3 covers 12 residues. For the CDR3, the DNA is TGTGCCAGCAGTCCAACAAATCAGCCCCAGCATTTT. It translates to CASSPTNQPQHF.

The genes are TRBV7-2 and TRBJ1-1; the D gene is possibly TRBD1 (5 bases). Germline V CDR1 and CDR2: SGHTA, FQGNSA. The CDR3 sequence is 15 residues long. The V and J ends lost 1 base and 3 bases respectively, with 12 bases between them. In nucleotides, the CDR3 is TGTGCCAGCAGCTTAGTGGGGGGATGGTACACTGAAGCTTTCTTT. Translation: CASSLVGGWYTEAFF.

V gene TRBV6-5 combines with J gene TRBJ2-5, with D maybe TRBD1 (6 bases). Between the trimmed V and J ends, which lost 0 bases and 2 bases, there was a span of 10 bases. This CDR3 has 15 residues. Germline lookup yields CDR1 MNHEY and CDR2 SVGAGI. The DNA for the CDR3 is TGTGCCAGCAGTTACTCTTTGACAGGACAAGAGACCCAGTACTTC. Amino acid sequence: CASSYSLTGQETQYF.

The chain joins TRBV30 to TRBJ1-5, with 9 bases matching TRBD1. The CDR3 sequence is 15 residues long. V trimming: 4 bases; J trimming: 4 bases; junction bases outside the gene matches: 8. Germline V CDR1 and CDR2: GTSNPN, SVGIG (reference sequence). The chain's CDR3 is CAWTSFGTGNQPQHF. The CDR3 bases are TGTGCCTGGACCAGTTTCGGGACAGGGAATCAGCCCCAGCATTTT. The full variable domain, its missing parts supplied by reference TRBV30 and TRBJ1-5, is SQTIHQWPATLVQPVGSPLSLECTVEGTSNPNLYWYRQAAGRGLQLLFYSVGIGQISSEVPQNLSASRPQDRQFILSSKKLLLSDSGFYLCAWTSFGTGNQPQHFGDGTRLSIL.

The chain employs TRBV30 and TRBJ1-5; TRBD1 matches 9 bases. With 2 bases clipped from V and 7 bases from J, the junction kept 3 bases outside the gene matches. Germline V gives CDR1 GTSNPN, CDR2 SVGIG (reference sequence). CDR3 length: 13 residues. The CDR3 protein is CAWSRQGGQPQHF. CDR3 DNA: TGTGCCTGGAGTCGACAGGGGGGACAGCCCCAGCATTTT.

V gene TRBV19 combines with J gene TRBJ1-3; D ambiguous. Germline V CDR1 and CDR2: LNHDA, SQIVND (reference sequence). The V and J ends lost 8 bases and 3 bases respectively, with 5 bases between them. The CDR3 is 11 residues long. The CDR3 loop reads CASPLGNTIYF. In DNA form, the CDR3 reads TGTGCCAGTCCACTTGGAAACACCATATATTTT.

Remarks on this clone: The germline gene is not matched at one end of the junction; a read error may be the cause. Here the CDR3 reads CASSLGGGGTGETQYF. The CDR3 DNA sequence: TGTGCTAGCAGCTTAGGGGGCGGAGGGACGGGAGAGACCCAGTACTTC. The chain combines TRBV7-7 with TRBJ2-5, with TRBD1 as a possible D gene (7 bases). Germline CDR1 and CDR2: SSHAT and FNYEAQ (reference sequence). The length of the CDR3 is 16 residues.